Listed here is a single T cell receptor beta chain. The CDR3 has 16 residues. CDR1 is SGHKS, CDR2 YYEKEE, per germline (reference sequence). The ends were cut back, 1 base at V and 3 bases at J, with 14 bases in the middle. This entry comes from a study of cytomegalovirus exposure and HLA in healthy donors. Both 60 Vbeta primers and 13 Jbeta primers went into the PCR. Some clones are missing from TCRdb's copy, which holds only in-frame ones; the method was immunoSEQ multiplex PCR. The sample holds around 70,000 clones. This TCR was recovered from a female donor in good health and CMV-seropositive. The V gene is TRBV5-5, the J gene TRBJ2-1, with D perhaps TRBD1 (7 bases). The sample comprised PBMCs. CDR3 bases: TGTGCCAGCAGCTTGTCCCTCCAGGGGGGCTACAATGAGCAGTTCTTC. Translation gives CASSLSLQGGYNEQFF. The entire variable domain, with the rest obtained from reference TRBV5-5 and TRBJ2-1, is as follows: DAGVTQSPTHLIKTRGQQVTLRCSPISGHKSVSWYQQVLGQGPQFIFQYYEKEERGRGNFPDRFSARQFPNYSSELNVNALLLGDSALYLCASSLSLQGGYNEQFFGPGTRLTVL.